This T cell receptor beta chain comes out of a study of response to subunit inactivated influenza vaccine. Findings and limits, study-wide: Authors suggested that a seasonal influenza vaccination recruits few new T cells each time.

The CDR3 has 14 residues. CDR1 is SGHAT, CDR2 FQDESV, per germline (reference sequence). The V and J ends lost 5 bases and 5 bases respectively, with 15 bases between them. From the RT-PCR reads, TCRdb called clonotypes with MiXCR, one entry per CDR3 protein. The sample carries hundreds of thousands of distinct CDR3 sequences, 14% recorded once. In regard to this clonotype: The antigen remains undetermined.

The chain uses TRBV11-1 and TRBJ2-5; D possibly uses TRBD1 or TRBD2 (5 bases each). This sample comprised PBMCs from blood, obtained 14 to 15 days before vaccination. This TCR was recovered from a man between 50 and 59 years old who received an inactivated influenza vaccine. CDR3 bases: TGTGCCAGCAGCGCCTTGGGGGTGAAGGAGACCCAGTACTTC. This codes for CASSALGVKETQYF.